The following is a T cell receptor beta chain sequence with its context. The sample comes from a study of PD-L1 blockade in urothelial cancer. Time point indicated: peripheral blood 6 weeks after treatment start. Pretreatment sampling and on-treatment sampling together yielded between 1 and 8 samples for each patient. The repertoire was sequenced with immunoSEQ multiplex PCR; TCRdb's copy has only in-frame clones and lacks some. The table lists 45,000 to 60,000 clones, 88% of them singletons. The CDR3 is 14 amino acids. Trimming removed 5 bases from V and 4 bases from J; junction bases left unmatched: 3. Per germline, CDR1 MNHNY and CDR2 SVGAGI (reference sequence).

This sequence originates from a man in his fifties or sixties with urothelial cancer. Sequencing was performed on PBMCs, taken around atezolizumab (anti-PD-L1) treatment. V is TRBV6-6 and J is TRBJ1-4, with TRBD1 matching 8 bases. CDR3 DNA sequence: TGTGCCAGCAGTCCCGGACAGGGTAATGAAAAACTGTTTTTT. It encodes CASSPGQGNEKLFF.